The rows below give T cell receptor beta chains drawn from one sample of a study of regulatory T cells in long-lasting Graves disease. TCRdb used MiXCR to reprocess the multiplex PCR reads, holding one entry per CDR3 protein. The repertoire holds 510,000 or so distinct CDR3 sequences, with around 12% as singletons. These records were also assigned to another study, of T cells in Graves' hyperthyroidism and ophthalmopathy.

The specimen comprised peripheral blood mononuclear cells (PBMCs), sampled at new diagnosis, from a patient treated with antithyroid drugs. These receptors were collected from a woman in her thirties with Graves disease. The CDR3 runs from the conserved cysteine through the conserved F or W. A D gene is named only where the DNA matches it firmly. Clone size, where shown, is once, few, many, or a class for clones that have expanded.

j_call v_call d_call clone_size cdr3_nt cdr3_aa
TRBJ1-1 TRBV9 NA many TGTGCCAGCAGCGTACAAGTTAACGCGAACACTGAAGCTTTCTTT CASSVQVNANTEAFF
TRBJ1-6 TRBV10-2 TRBD1 many TGTGCCAGCAGTAAACAGGGGGTGGTAGGCTCACCCCTCCACTTT CASSKQGVVGSPLHF
TRBJ1-3 TRBV9 TRBD1 NA TGTGCCAGCAGCCAGGAGGACAGGTCTGGAAACACCATATATTTT CASSQEDRSGNTIYF
TRBJ2-3 TRBV12-3/TRBV12-4 TRBD2 many TGTGCCAGCACCCCCTTGGGAGGGGAGGGCCGGGATACGCAGTATTTT CASTPLGGEGRDTQYF
TRBJ2-7 TRBV7-3 NA NA TGTGCCAGCAGCTTAATGGGTAGCCCCGGGGATTACGAGCAGTACTTC CASSLMGSPGDYEQYF
TRBJ2-7 TRBV4-3 NA many TGCGCCAGCAGCCAAGGATATCGTACCTTCTCCTACGAGCAGTACTTC CASSQGYRTFSYEQYF
TRBJ1-1 TRBV9 TRBD1 many TGTGCCAGCAGCGTGGGGGACAGGGGGCCAGCTTTCTTT CASSVGDRGPAFF
TRBJ1-5 TRBV6-5 NA many TGTGCCAGCAGTTACCTTGGTGATAGCAATCAGCCCCAGCATTTT CASSYLGDSNQPQHF
TRBJ2-4 TRBV6-5 TRBD2 NA TGTGCCAGCAGTTCCGGACTAGCGGGAGCCAAAAACATTCAGTACTTC CASSSGLAGAKNIQYF
TRBJ2-7 TRBV27 NA many TGTGCCAGCAGTATCACAGGGCGGGGCTCCTACGAGCAGTACTTC CASSITGRGSYEQYF
TRBJ2-2 TRBV25-1 TRBD2 many TGTGCCAGCACCAAGAGGACCGGGACTAGCGGGAGGGGAGACACCGGGGAGCTGTTTTTT CASTKRTGTSGRGDTGELFF
TRBJ2-7 TRBV7-2 TRBD2 many TGTGCCAGCAGATCTCTAGCGGGAGACGAGCAGTACTTC CASRSLAGDEQYF
TRBJ2-1 TRBV6-5 NA many TGTGCCAGCAGTTACGGCGACCTAAACACTATCGATGAGCAGTTCTTC CASSYGDLNTIDEQFF
TRBJ2-3 TRBV2 TRBD1 many TGTGCCAGCAGTTTACCTGGACAGGGCGGAGATACGCAGTATTTT CASSLPGQGGDTQYF
TRBJ2-1 TRBV28 TRBD2 many TGTGCCAGCAGTTCCCGACTCCCACCGGGGGGGTATGAGCAGTTCTTC CASSSRLPPGGYEQFF
TRBJ2-7 TRBV27 NA NA TGTGCCAGCAGTTCCAACATGCGCGAGCAGTACTTC CASSSNMREQYF
TRBJ2-7 TRBV13 NA few TGTGCCAGCAGCTCGACAGGGGAGGGGGACGGGGTCTACGAGCAGTACTTC CASSSTGEGDGVYEQYF
TRBJ1-4 TRBV18 NA many TGTGCCAGCTCATCTCCGGGACACGATAATGAAAAACTGTTTTTT CASSSPGHDNEKLFF
TRBJ2-1 TRBV27 NA few TGTGCCAGCAGAGAACCGGGATCCTACCTTGTGGCGCAGTTCTTC CASREPGSYLVAQFF
TRBJ1-4 TRBV28 NA few TGTGCCAGCAGTTTCCGGGTGCTTAATGAAAAACTGTTTTTT CASSFRVLNEKLFF
TRBJ2-2 TRBV10-1 NA few TGCGCCAGCAGTTCTAGCGTGACCGGGGAGCTGTTTTTT CASSSSVTGELFF
TRBJ2-5 TRBV20-1 NA few TGCAGTGCTAGCTTGGCGGGCAGGGAAGGAGAGACCCAGTACTTC CSASLAGREGETQYF
TRBJ2-2 TRBV7-9 TRBD2 NA TGTGCCAGCAGCTTAGCAGGGGGACTAGCCGTCGACCTCGGGGAGCTGTTTTTT CASSLAGGLAVDLGELFF
TRBJ1-2 TRBV28 TRBD1 many TGTGCCAGCACCTCGAAACACGGGACAGGGGCCTATGGCTACACCTTC CASTSKHGTGAYGYTF
TRBJ1-1 TRBV25-1 NA NA TGTGCCAGCAGTGAATGGGAGACAGGAAAAGCTTTCTTT CASSEWETGKAFF
TRBJ2-2 TRBV12-3/TRBV12-4 NA many TGTGCCAGCAGTCCCGTCCGGCCCGGGGAGCTGTTTTTT CASSPVRPGELFF
TRBJ2-2 TRBV2 NA many TGTGCCAGCAGTGGGGGACGGACGGCTAGCCTCTTTTTT CASSGGRTASLFF
TRBJ1-1 TRBV13 TRBD1 many TGTGCCAGCAGCTACACAGGGGTGACTGAAGCTTTCTTT CASSYTGVTEAFF
TRBJ1-6 TRBV7-9 TRBD1 few TGTGCCAGCAGCTCGACAGGGGGGAGTAATTCACCCCTCCACTTT CASSSTGGSNSPLHF
TRBJ1-1 TRBV28 TRBD1 NA TGTGCCAGTAACAGGGGGGCGATGAACACTGAAGCTTTCTTT CASNRGAMNTEAFF
TRBJ2-3 TRBV5-1 NA many TGCGCCAGCACCACCGGGCCCCAAGGTTCCACAGATACGCAGTATTTT CASTTGPQGSTDTQYF
TRBJ1-2 TRBV6-1 NA NA TGTGCCAGCTCATCCGGGGGTAGAGGCTATGGCTACACCTTC CASSSGGRGYGYTF
TRBJ2-3 TRBV7-3 NA few TGTGCCAGCAGCTTTACAGGGCTAGATACGCAGTATTTT CASSFTGLDTQYF
TRBJ2-5 TRBV4-1 NA many TGCGCCAGCAGCCAAGATCTCAGGGGAGTGCCCCAGTACTTC CASSQDLRGVPQYF
TRBJ1-3 TRBV28 NA many TGTGCCAGCAGTTTGCGGCCAGCGGACACCATATATTTT CASSLRPADTIYF
TRBJ2-3 TRBV5-6 NA NA TGTGCCAGCAGCTTAGGGTATGGTTTCACAGATACGCAGTATTTT CASSLGYGFTDTQYF
TRBJ1-3 TRBV4-2 NA NA TGTGCCAGCAGCCTTGAGGGACGGCACGTCTCTGGAAACACCATATATTTT CASSLEGRHVSGNTIYF
TRBJ2-6 TRBV19 TRBD1 many TGTGCCAGTAGTATATACGGGACAGCGCGTTCTGGGGCCAACGTCCTGACTTTC CASSIYGTARSGANVLTF
TRBJ2-1 TRBV24-1 TRBD2 NA TGTGCCACCGGGACTACTTACAATGAGCAGTTCTTC CATGTTYNEQFF
TRBJ2-1 TRBV20-1 NA many TGCAGTGCTAGCCCCTGGGGGGCCTACAATGAGCAGTTCTTC CSASPWGAYNEQFF
TRBJ1-5 TRBV2 TRBD1 many TGTGCCAGCGGTGGGATAGGGGGCTGGCAGCCCCAGCATTTT CASGGIGGWQPQHF
TRBJ1-1 TRBV29-1 NA many TGCAGCGCCCACACAGGACACACTGAAGCTTTCTTT CSAHTGHTEAFF
TRBJ2-1 TRBV29-1 NA many TGCAGCGTTGGGACCAACGGGGAGAATGAGCAGTTCTTC CSVGTNGENEQFF
TRBJ1-2 TRBV6-1 NA many TGTGCCAGCAGTCCCGGATCCAACTATGGCTACACCTTC CASSPGSNYGYTF
TRBJ2-2 TRBV6-5 NA many TGTGCCAGCAGTTACGGGGTGGGAGGCATCACCGGGGAGCTGTTTTTT CASSYGVGGITGELFF
TRBJ2-3 TRBV6-1 TRBD2 many TGTGCCAGCAGCGGACTTTTGGGGATAGGACTAGCGGGAGGGCCCGCACCGAGAGATACGCAGTATTTT CASSGLLGIGLAGGPAPRDTQYF
TRBJ2-5 TRBV18 TRBD2 many TGTGCCAGCTCACCACAACTAGCGGGCCAAGAGACCCAGTACTTC CASSPQLAGQETQYF
TRBJ1-2 TRBV18 TRBD1 many TGTGCCAGCTCTCCGGGACAGGGAAGTTTCGGCTACACCTTC CASSPGQGSFGYTF
TRBJ2-3 TRBV6-1 NA many TGTGCCAGCAGTGATTTGTCTTCGGCAGATACGCAGTATTTT CASSDLSSADTQYF
TRBJ2-7 TRBV11-2 TRBD1 many TGTGCCAGCAGCTGGGACAGGGGGCGCGAGCAGTACTTC CASSWDRGREQYF
TRBJ1-5 TRBV19 NA few TGTGCCAGTAGTATTATAGGAGGGGGGGGTAGCAATCAGCCCCAGCATTTT CASSIIGGGGSNQPQHF
TRBJ2-1 TRBV9 NA NA TGTGCCAGCAGCGTATCTGGGTACTTATACAATGAGCAGTTCTTC CASSVSGYLYNEQFF
TRBJ2-2 TRBV4-1 TRBD2 NA TGCGCCAGCAGCCGGGCGGGAGGGCACACCGGGGAGCTGTTTTTT CASSRAGGHTGELFF
TRBJ1-4 TRBV20-1 NA many TGCAGTGCTTCCCGAGCCGGCGCGGAAAAACTGTTTTTT CSASRAGAEKLFF
TRBJ2-1 TRBV5-5 TRBD2 many TGTGCCAGCAGCTTGGGACTAGCCCGACTGGTGAATGAGCAGTTCTTC CASSLGLARLVNEQFF